This TCR beta chain was obtained from a study of human T cells and chemical hapten exposure. TCRdb re-called the RACE reads with MiXCR, one entry per CDR3 protein. The sample yields more than 150,000 distinct CDR3 sequences, approximately 24% seen once. Time point meaning: patch test 3, about 24 weeks after DPC sensitization. The treatment is: therapeutic diphenylcyclopropenone sensitization with weekly scalp DPC. Trimming took 4 bases from V and 1 from J, leaving 16 bases between them. Looked up from germline, CDR1 is LGHNA and CDR2 is YNFKEQ. The CDR3 has 16 residues. Here the sequenced sample was whole blood, taken in connection with sensitization to the hapten diphenylcyclopropenone (DPC). This chain connects TRBV4-2 to TRBJ1-1; weak D call: TRBD1 (6 bases). This sequence was found in a woman in her thirties or forties with alopecia areata. Some clones in this sample may be carry-over from other donors' samples. CDR3 DNA sequence: TGTGCCAGCAGCCTCCTTGGACTACAGGGGAACACTGAAGCTTTCTTT. Protein: CASSLLGLQGNTEAFF.